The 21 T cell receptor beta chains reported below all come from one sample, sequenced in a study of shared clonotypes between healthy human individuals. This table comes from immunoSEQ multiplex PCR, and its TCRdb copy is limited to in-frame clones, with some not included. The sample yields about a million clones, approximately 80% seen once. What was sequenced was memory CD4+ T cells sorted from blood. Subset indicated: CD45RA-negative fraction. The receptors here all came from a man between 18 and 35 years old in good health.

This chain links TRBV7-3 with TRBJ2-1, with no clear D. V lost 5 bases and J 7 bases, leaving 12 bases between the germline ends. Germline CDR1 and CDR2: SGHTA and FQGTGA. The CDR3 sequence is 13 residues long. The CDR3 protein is CASSLSRWNEQFF. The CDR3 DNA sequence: TGTGCCAGCAGCCTATCCCGGTGGAATGAGCAGTTCTTC.

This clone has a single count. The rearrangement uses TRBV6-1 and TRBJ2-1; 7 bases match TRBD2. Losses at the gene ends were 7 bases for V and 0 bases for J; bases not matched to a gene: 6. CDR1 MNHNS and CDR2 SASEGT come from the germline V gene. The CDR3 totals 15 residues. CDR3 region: CASTASGYSYNEQFF. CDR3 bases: TGTGCCAGCACTGCTAGCGGCTACTCCTACAATGAGCAGTTCTTC.

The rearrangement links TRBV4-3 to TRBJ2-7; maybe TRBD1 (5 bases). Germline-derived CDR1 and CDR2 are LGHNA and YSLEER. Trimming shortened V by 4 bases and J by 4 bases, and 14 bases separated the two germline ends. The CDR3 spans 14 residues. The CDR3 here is CASSLDTLFYEQYF. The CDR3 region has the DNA TGCGCCAGCAGCCTGGACACCCTATTTTACGAGCAGTACTTC.

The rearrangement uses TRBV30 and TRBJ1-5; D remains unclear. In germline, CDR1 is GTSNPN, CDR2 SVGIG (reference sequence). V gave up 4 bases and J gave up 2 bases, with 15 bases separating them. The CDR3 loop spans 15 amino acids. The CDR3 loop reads CAWTPGSRGNQPQHF. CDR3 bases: TGTGCCTGGACTCCGGGATCCCGGGGCAATCAGCCCCAGCATTTT. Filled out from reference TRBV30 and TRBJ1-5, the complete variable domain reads SQTIHQWPATLVQPVGSPLSLECTVEGTSNPNLYWYRQAAGRGLQLLFYSVGIGQISSEVPQNLSASRPQDRQFILSSKKLLLSDSGFYLCAWTPGSRGNQPQHFGDGTRLSIL.

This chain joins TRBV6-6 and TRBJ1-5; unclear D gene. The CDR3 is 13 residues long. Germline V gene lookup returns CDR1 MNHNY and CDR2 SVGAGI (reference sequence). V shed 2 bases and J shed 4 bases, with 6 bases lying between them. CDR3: CASSYSLNQPQHF. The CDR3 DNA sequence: TGTGCCAGCAGTTACAGCCTGAATCAGCCCCAGCATTTT.

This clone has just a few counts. CDR3 DNA: TGTGCCAGCAGGGACGAGCAGACTGAAGCTTTCTTT. This translates into CASRDEQTEAFF. The V gene is TRBV28, the J gene TRBJ1-1; no definite D call. Germline V lookup: CDR1 MDHEN, CDR2 SYDVKM. Between the trimmed V and J ends, which lost 6 bases and 5 bases, there was a span of 10 bases. The length of the CDR3 is 12 residues.

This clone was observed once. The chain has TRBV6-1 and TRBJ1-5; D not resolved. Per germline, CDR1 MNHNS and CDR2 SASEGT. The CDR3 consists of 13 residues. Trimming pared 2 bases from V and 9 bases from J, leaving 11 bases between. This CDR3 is CASSELEMRPQHF. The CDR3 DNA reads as TGTGCCAGCAGTGAACTAGAAATGAGGCCCCAGCATTTT.

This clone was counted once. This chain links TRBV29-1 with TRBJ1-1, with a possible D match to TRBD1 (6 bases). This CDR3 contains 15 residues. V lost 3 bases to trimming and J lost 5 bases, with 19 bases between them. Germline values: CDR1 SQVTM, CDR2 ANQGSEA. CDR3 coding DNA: TGCAGCGTTGATTCCGAGGGGGGGCTTGGAACTGAAGCTTTCTTT. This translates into CSVDSEGGLGTEAFF.

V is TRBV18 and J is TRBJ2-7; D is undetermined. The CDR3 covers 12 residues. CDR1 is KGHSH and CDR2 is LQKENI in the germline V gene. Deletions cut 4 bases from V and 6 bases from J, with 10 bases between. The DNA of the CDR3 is TGTGCCAGCTCACTCGGGTCCCGCGAGCAGTACTTC. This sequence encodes CASSLGSREQYF.

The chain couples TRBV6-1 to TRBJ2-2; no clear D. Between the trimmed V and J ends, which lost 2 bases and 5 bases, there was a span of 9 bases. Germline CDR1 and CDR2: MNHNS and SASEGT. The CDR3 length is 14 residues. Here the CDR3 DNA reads TGTGCCAGCAGTGAAATGTACAGTACCGGGGAGCTGTTTTTT. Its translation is CASSEMYSTGELFF.

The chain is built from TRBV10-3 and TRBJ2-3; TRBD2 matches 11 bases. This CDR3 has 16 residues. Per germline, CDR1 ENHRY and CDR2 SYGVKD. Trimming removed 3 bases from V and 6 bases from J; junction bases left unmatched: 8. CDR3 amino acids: CAISEHGLAGSDTQYF. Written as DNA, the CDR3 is TGTGCCATCAGTGAACACGGACTAGCGGGTTCTGATACGCAGTATTTT.

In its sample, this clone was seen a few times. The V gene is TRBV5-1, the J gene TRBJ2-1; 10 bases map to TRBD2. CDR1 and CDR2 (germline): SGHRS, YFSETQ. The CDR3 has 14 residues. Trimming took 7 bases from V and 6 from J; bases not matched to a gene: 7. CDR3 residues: CASGTGLALNEQFF. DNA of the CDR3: TGCGCCAGCGGGACGGGACTAGCGCTCAATGAGCAGTTCTTC. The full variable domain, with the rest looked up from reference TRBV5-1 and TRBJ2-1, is KAGVTQTPRYLIKTRGQQVTLSCSPISGHRSVSWYQQTPGQGLQFLFEYFSETQRNKGNFPGRFSGRQFSNSRSEMNVSTLELGDSALYLCASGTGLALNEQFFGPGTRLTVL.

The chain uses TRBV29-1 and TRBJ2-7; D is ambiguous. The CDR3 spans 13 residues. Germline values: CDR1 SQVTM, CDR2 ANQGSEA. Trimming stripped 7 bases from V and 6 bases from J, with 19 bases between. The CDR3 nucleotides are TGCAGCGGGGGTTCCAGTAGTGTCGGCGAGCAGTACTTC. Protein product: CSGGSSSVGEQYF.

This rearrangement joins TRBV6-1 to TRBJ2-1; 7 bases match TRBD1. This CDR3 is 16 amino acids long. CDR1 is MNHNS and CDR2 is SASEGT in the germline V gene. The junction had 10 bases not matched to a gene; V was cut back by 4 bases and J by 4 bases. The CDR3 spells CASSAGRRQGYNEQFF. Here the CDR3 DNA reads TGTGCCAGCAGTGCGGGTAGGAGACAGGGTTACAATGAGCAGTTCTTC.

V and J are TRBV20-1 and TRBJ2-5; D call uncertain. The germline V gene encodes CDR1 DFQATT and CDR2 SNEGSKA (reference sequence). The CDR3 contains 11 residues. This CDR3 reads CSVQLLETQYF. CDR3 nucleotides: TGCAGCGTACAACTCTTGGAGACCCAGTACTTC.

CDR3 sequence reads: CASSPQGGEQYF. The CDR3, as DNA: TGCGCCAGCAGCCCCCAGGGGGGCGAGCAGTACTTC. The J gene is TRBJ2-7, the V gene TRBV5-1, with a possible D match to TRBD1 (7 bases). V lost 4 bases, J lost 6 bases, and 11 bases lay in between. Germline CDR1 is SGHRS and CDR2 is YFSETQ. CDR3 length equals 12 residues.

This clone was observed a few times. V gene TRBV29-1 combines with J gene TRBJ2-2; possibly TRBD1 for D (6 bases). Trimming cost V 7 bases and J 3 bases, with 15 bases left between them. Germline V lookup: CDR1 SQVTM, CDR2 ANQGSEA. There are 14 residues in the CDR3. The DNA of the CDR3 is TGCAGCGCACCAGGGGTGGTAGACACCGGGGAGCTGTTTTTT. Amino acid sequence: CSAPGVVDTGELFF.

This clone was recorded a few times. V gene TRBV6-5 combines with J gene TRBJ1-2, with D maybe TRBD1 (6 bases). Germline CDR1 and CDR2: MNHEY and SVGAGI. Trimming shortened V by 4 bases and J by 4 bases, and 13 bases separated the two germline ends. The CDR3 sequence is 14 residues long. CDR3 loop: CASSSPGGFYGYTF. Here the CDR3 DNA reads TGTGCCAGCAGTTCCCCCGGGGGCTTCTATGGCTACACCTTC.

CDR3 bases: TGTGCCAGCAGTTCTAAGGGACAGGGCGAGGGTGGCTACACCTTC. Translating it yields CASSSKGQGEGGYTF. The rearrangement joins TRBV6-5 to TRBJ1-2; 9 nucleotides agree with TRBD1. The CDR3 runs to 15 residues. The V gene end was trimmed by 4 bases and the J gene end by 7 bases; junction bases not matched to a gene: 10. Germline V gene lookup returns CDR1 MNHEY and CDR2 SVGAGI.

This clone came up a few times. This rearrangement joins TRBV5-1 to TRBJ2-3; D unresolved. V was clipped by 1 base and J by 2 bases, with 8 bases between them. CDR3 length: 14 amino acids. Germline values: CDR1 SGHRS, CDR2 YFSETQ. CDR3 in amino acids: CASSLTRPTDTQYF. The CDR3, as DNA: TGCGCCAGCAGCTTGACCAGACCCACAGATACGCAGTATTTT.

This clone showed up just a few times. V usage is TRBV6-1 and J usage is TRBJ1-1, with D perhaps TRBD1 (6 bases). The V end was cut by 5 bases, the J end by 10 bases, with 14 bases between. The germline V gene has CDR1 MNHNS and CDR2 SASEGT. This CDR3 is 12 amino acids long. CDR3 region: CASSNGQTGAFF. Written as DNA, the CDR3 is TGTGCCAGCAGTAATGGACAGACGGGAGCTTTCTTT.